Presented here are 28 T cell receptor beta chains from one specimen sequenced in a study of blood T cell repertoires in COVID-19. Clones were sequenced by immunoSEQ multiplex PCR, and TCRdb holds only the in-frame ones, with some missing. This sample has some 140,000 clones; roughly 83% occur once, and the top ten carry approximately 5%. The specimen was PBMCs or T cells enriched from blood (not recorded which). The receptors originated from a middle-aged man with acute COVID-19.

This clone was seen a single time. The chain links TRBV4-3 to TRBJ1-2; TRBD1 is a possible D gene (6 bases). The V gene's germline CDR1 is LGHNA and CDR2 YSLEER. V was clipped by 3 bases and J by 8 bases, with 19 bases between them. The CDR3 length is 15 residues. Here the CDR3 DNA reads TGCGCCAGCAGCCAGGCCCGATCAGGGGATCCAGGCTACACCTTC. It codes for CASSQARSGDPGYTF.

This clone is a singleton in its sample. The chain carries TRBV3-1 (or the pseudogene TRBV3-2) and TRBJ2-3; 8 bases fit TRBD2. Germline values: CDR1 LGHDT, CDR2 YNNKEL (reference sequence). This CDR3 is 17 amino acids long. Losses at the gene ends were 4 bases for V and 1 base for J; bases not matched to a gene: 10. Written as DNA, the CDR3 is TGTGCCAGCAGCCCCCGGCCCCTCGGGGGGGGCACAGATACGCAGTATTTT. It yields the protein CASSPRPLGGGTDTQYF.

The chain employs TRBV5-4 and TRBJ2-2, with D possibly being TRBD2 (7 bases). Germline CDR1 reads SGHNT; CDR2 reads YYREEE (reference sequence). With 1 base removed from V and 5 bases from J, the gap between germline ends came to 9 bases. This CDR3 comprises 14 residues. CDR3 DNA sequence: TGTGCCAGCAGCTTGAAGGGGGGGACCGGGGAGCTGTTTTTT. Its protein is CASSLKGGTGELFF. Full variable domain (missing parts from reference TRBV5-4 and TRBJ2-2): ETGVTQSPTHLIKTRGQQVTLRCSSQSGHNTVSWYQQALGQGPQFIFQYYREEENGRGNFPPRFSGLQFPNYSSELNVNALELDDSALYLCASSLKGGTGELFFGEGSRLTVL.

The chain couples TRBV6-1 to TRBJ1-4; a possible D gene is TRBD1 (6 bases). The germline V gene encodes CDR1 MNHNS and CDR2 SASEGT. The CDR3 contains 14 residues. V lost 1 base to trimming and J lost 6 bases, with 9 bases between them. The CDR3: CASSEGSGDEKLFF. The CDR3 region has the DNA TGTGCCAGCAGTGAAGGGTCAGGGGATGAAAAACTGTTTTTT.

V usage is TRBV3-1 (or the pseudogene TRBV3-2) and J usage is TRBJ2-7; D possibly corresponds to TRBD2 (6 bases). The CDR3 sequence is 18 residues long. Germline V gene data show CDR1 as LGHDT and CDR2 as YNNKEL (reference sequence). Trimming shortened V by 3 bases and J by 6 bases, and 27 bases separated the two germline ends. The CDR3 loop reads CASSQYLLLAGLSPEQYF. DNA of the CDR3: TGTGCCAGCAGCCAGTACCTCTTACTAGCAGGCCTTTCCCCCGAGCAGTACTTC.

J is TRBJ2-2 and V is TRBV5-4; TRBD1 is a possible D gene (5 bases). Trimming shortened V by 5 bases and J by 5 bases, and 10 bases separated the two germline ends. Germline V gives CDR1 SGHNT, CDR2 YYREEE (reference sequence). The CDR3 loop spans 13 amino acids. This CDR3 is CASRPDRTGELFF. CDR3 nucleotides: TGTGCCAGCAGGCCCGACAGAACCGGGGAGCTGTTTTTT. Drawing the rest from reference TRBV5-4 and TRBJ2-2, the complete variable domain is ETGVTQSPTHLIKTRGQQVTLRCSSQSGHNTVSWYQQALGQGPQFIFQYYREEENGRGNFPPRFSGLQFPNYSSELNVNALELDDSALYLCASRPDRTGELFFGEGSRLTVL.

The gene calls are TRBV28 and TRBJ1-4, with 7 bases identical to TRBD1. Trimming at V came to 7 bases and at J to 7 bases, leaving 9 bases not matched to a gene. This CDR3 contains 14 residues. Germline CDR1 MDHEN, CDR2 SYDVKM. CDR3 DNA sequence: TGTGCCAGCACCCCAGGGGGGCAGGGTGAAAAACTGTTTTTT. Its translation is CASTPGGQGEKLFF.

The rearrangement joins TRBV11-2 to TRBJ1-6; D call uncertain. The CDR3 consists of 14 residues. V gave up 5 bases and J gave up 9 bases, with 14 bases separating them. CDR1 SGHAT and CDR2 FQNNGV come from the germline V gene. The CDR3 loop reads CASSRSGLGSPLHF. The CDR3 region has the DNA TGTGCCAGCAGCCGCTCCGGACTCGGTTCACCCCTCCACTTT.

The chain combines TRBV7-8 with TRBJ1-6, with unresolved D. Deletions cut 5 bases from V and 9 bases from J, with 11 bases between. Germline V lookup: CDR1 SGHVS, CDR2 FQNEAQ. The CDR3 sequence is 13 residues long. In DNA, the CDR3 is TGTGCCAGCAGCCCCTCGCGGGGTTCACCCCTCCACTTT. This gives the protein CASSPSRGSPLHF.

The V and J genes are TRBV15 and TRBJ1-5; tentative D call: TRBD1 (5 bases). V lost 1 base to trimming and J lost 6 bases, with 10 bases between them. CDR1 and CDR2 from the germline V gene are LNHNV and YYDKDF (reference sequence). This CDR3 is 14 amino acids long. The CDR3 is CATSRGSQGQPQHF. The DNA for the CDR3 is TGTGCCACCAGCAGAGGGTCCCAGGGTCAGCCCCAGCATTTT. Drawing the rest from reference TRBV15 and TRBJ1-5, the complete variable domain is DAMVIQNPRYQVTQFGKPVTLSCSQTLNHNVMYWYQQKSSQAPKLLFHYYDKDFNNEADTPDNFQSRRPNTSFCFLDIRSPGLGDTAMYLCATSRGSQGQPQHFGDGTRLSIL.

V is TRBV7-9 and J is TRBJ1-1; possible D gene TRBD1, 5 bases. Germline values: CDR1 SEHNR, CDR2 FQNEAQ (reference sequence). The CDR3 has 15 amino acids. The V gene lost 4 bases and the J gene lost 4 bases, with 16 bases spanning the gap. CDR3 nucleotides: TGTGCCAGCAGCTACCCCTGGCAGGGCGGCACTGAAGCTTTCTTT. Translation gives CASSYPWQGGTEAFF.

The rearrangement joins TRBV6-5 to TRBJ2-3; TRBD2 matches 7 bases. The germline V gene has CDR1 MNHEY and CDR2 SVGAGI. The V gene end was trimmed by 10 bases and the J gene end by 5 bases; junction bases not matched to a gene: 12. The CDR3 is 14 residues long. The CDR3 coding sequence is TGTGCCACCGCCAGCTCCAGGACTAGAGATACGCAGTATTTT. Protein sequence: CATASSRTRDTQYF.

The chain carries TRBV12-3 or TRBV12-4 and TRBJ1-2; 8 positions match TRBD1. This CDR3 comprises 13 residues. V gave up 6 bases and J gave up 4 bases; unmatched junction bases: 4. The DNA for the CDR3 is TGTGCCAGCAGCACAGGGGGAGTCTATGGCTACACCTTC. It yields the protein CASSTGGVYGYTF.

This rearrangement joins TRBV10-3 to TRBJ2-7; D is unclear. Germline V gene lookup returns CDR1 ENHRY and CDR2 SYGVKD. V lost 5 bases to trimming and J lost 4 bases, with 6 bases between them. The CDR3 is 11 residues long. As DNA, the CDR3 is TGTGCCATCAGTTCCGAGTACGAGCAGTACTTC. Amino acids: CAISSEYEQYF.

The chain employs TRBV19 and TRBJ2-3; TRBD2 might be the D (6 bases). CDR3 length: 18 amino acids. Germline CDR1 is LNHDA and CDR2 is SQIVND (reference sequence). Trimming pared 6 bases from V and 0 bases from J, leaving 22 bases between. As DNA, the CDR3 is TGTGCCAGTAGGCCGAAAATTGATTCTAGCGTTAGCACAGATACGCAGTATTTT. This sequence encodes CASRPKIDSSVSTDTQYF.

The chain recombines TRBV24-1 with TRBJ2-1; 8 nucleotides line up with TRBD2. Germline V gene sequence: CDR1 KGHDR, CDR2 SFDVKD. This CDR3 has 15 amino acids. V lost 5 bases and J lost 2; bases outside the gene matches: 4. For the CDR3, the DNA is TGTGCCACCAGTGCCTCGCGGGGGGCCTACAATGAGCAGTTCTTC. It yields the protein CATSASRGAYNEQFF.

The chain is built from TRBV14 and TRBJ1-3; 7 nucleotides line up with TRBD1. V gave up 4 bases and J gave up 4 bases; unmatched junction bases: 10. The CDR3 sequence is 16 residues long. The V gene's germline CDR1 is SGHDN and CDR2 FVKESK. CDR3 amino acids: CASSPLMTGFGNTIYF. The DNA for the CDR3 is TGTGCCAGCAGCCCCCTAATGACAGGGTTCGGAAACACCATATATTTT.

The chain has TRBV6-5 and TRBJ2-1; TRBD2 agrees at 8 bases. CDR3 size: 15 residues. Germline loops: CDR1 MNHEY, CDR2 SVGAGI. V lost 7 bases to trimming and J lost 3 bases; unmatched junction nucleotides: 8. CDR3 in DNA: TGTGCCAGCACCGCCCCCGCGGGAGGCTACAATGAGCAGTTCTTC. Its translation: CASTAPAGGYNEQFF.

The CDR3 bases are TGTGCCAGCAGCTTAAGGGGGAACTATGGCTACACCTTC. Amino acid sequence: CASSLRGNYGYTF. The chain recombines TRBV7-9 with TRBJ1-2; TRBD1 might be the D (6 bases). In germline, CDR1 is SEHNR, CDR2 FQNEAQ (reference sequence). The ends were cut back, 2 bases at V and 2 bases at J, with 6 bases in the middle. The CDR3 sequence is 13 residues long.

The chain links TRBV5-1 to TRBJ2-5, with D possibly being TRBD1 (6 bases). This CDR3 region has 14 residues. CDR1 SGHRS and CDR2 YFSETQ come from the germline V gene. The V end was cut by 4 bases, the J end by 2 bases, with 12 bases between. The CDR3: CASSPWGLQETQYF. The CDR3 coding sequence is TGCGCCAGCAGCCCATGGGGGCTTCAAGAGACCCAGTACTTC. The complete variable domain, with remaining parts taken from reference TRBV5-1 and TRBJ2-5, reads KAGVTQTPRYLIKTRGQQVTLSCSPISGHRSVSWYQQTPGQGLQFLFEYFSETQRNKGNFPGRFSGRQFSNSRSEMNVSTLELGDSALYLCASSPWGLQETQYFGPGTRLLVL.

To note about this clone: Other DNA sequences in the same sample also yield this CDR3. J is TRBJ1-1 and V is TRBV12-3 or TRBV12-4; 8 bases are shared with TRBD1. This CDR3 is built from 13 residues. V was clipped by 5 bases and J by 3 bases; unmatched bases: 2. CDR3 in DNA: TGTGCCAGCAGTCTGACAGGGGACACTGAAGCTTTCTTT. Its protein product is CASSLTGDTEAFF.

The chain joins TRBV7-2 to TRBJ2-3; TRBD1 might be the D (6 bases). This CDR3 is built from 17 residues. V was shortened by 4 bases and J by 0 bases, with 17 bases between the two germline ends. CDR1 SGHTA and CDR2 FQGNSA come from the germline V gene. The chain's CDR3 is CASSSQTGTFSTDTQYF. The CDR3 DNA sequence: TGTGCCAGCAGCTCCCAGACCGGGACATTCAGCACAGATACGCAGTATTTT.

The chain links TRBV5-1 to TRBJ1-6, with a weak D call TRBD1 (5 bases). The CDR3 consists of 19 residues. Trimming took off 4 bases at V and 7 bases at J, with 27 bases between the two ends. Germline V gene lookup returns CDR1 SGHRS and CDR2 YFSETQ. As DNA, the CDR3 is TGCGCCAGCAGCCGCACGGCGGGGGTAATTCAGAACCCAAATTCACCCCTCCACTTT. Translating gives CASSRTAGVIQNPNSPLHF.

The chain employs TRBV30 and TRBJ1-4; D remains unclear. The V and J ends lost 1 base and 7 bases respectively, with 13 bases between them. Germline V gene lookup returns CDR1 GTSNPN and CDR2 SVGIG (reference sequence). CDR3 size: 14 residues. The CDR3 nucleotides read TGTGCCTGGAGTGCATTCCTCACAGTTGAAAAACTGTTTTTT. Residues: CAWSAFLTVEKLFF.

This clone was detected only once. The gene calls are TRBV25-1 and TRBJ2-3; 13 nucleotides agree with TRBD2. Germline CDR1 and CDR2: MGHDK and SYGVNS. After removal of 4 bases from V and 3 bases from J, the junction contained 4 bases not matched to a gene. The CDR3 contains 16 residues. CDR3 region: CASSALAGGLTDTQYF. DNA for the CDR3: TGTGCCAGCAGTGCACTAGCGGGGGGGCTTACAGATACGCAGTATTTT.

CDR3 nucleotides: TGTGCCACCAGTGCTTTAGGACAGGAGAACAATGAGCAGTTCTTC. Its translation is CATSALGQENNEQFF. The rearrangement uses TRBV24-1 and TRBJ2-1, with 7 nucleotides matching TRBD1. J was trimmed by 5 bases and V by 5 bases; bases with no gene match: 8. The germline V gene has CDR1 KGHDR and CDR2 SFDVKD. This CDR3 has 15 residues.

This clone was counted a few times. This sequence joins TRBV10-1 and TRBJ2-7; D is possibly TRBD1 (5 bases). V shed 3 bases and J shed 5 bases, with 14 bases lying between them. The germline V gene encodes CDR1 WNHNN and CDR2 SYGVQD (reference sequence). This CDR3 is built from 14 residues. Here the CDR3 reads CASSESDIFDEQYF. The CDR3 DNA sequence: TGCGCCAGCAGTGAATCGGACATATTCGACGAGCAGTACTTC.

This clone was seen only once. The J gene is TRBJ2-1, the V gene TRBV20-1; 11 bases agree with TRBD1. This CDR3 contains 14 residues. Germline V gene lookup returns CDR1 DFQATT and CDR2 SNEGSKA (reference sequence). After removal of 3 bases from V and 9 bases from J, the junction contained 7 bases not matched to a gene. In nucleotides, the CDR3 is TGCAGTGCTAGTTCAGGACAGGGGGCGATTGAGCAGTTCTTC. Its translation: CSASSGQGAIEQFF.